The 17 T cell receptor beta chains given below trace back to one sample, sequenced in a study of blood T cell repertoires in COVID-19. TCRdb keeps only in-frame clones here, not all; method: immunoSEQ multiplex PCR. The sample holds roughly 250,000 clones, approximately 84% seen once. Sequencing input: PBMCs or T cells enriched from blood (not recorded which). These receptor sequences come from a woman in her thirties or forties with acute COVID-19.

This chain uses TRBV15 with TRBJ1-4; no reliable D call. Trimming took off 0 bases at V and 4 bases at J, with 12 bases between the two ends. Germline lookup yields CDR1 LNHNV and CDR2 YYDKDF (reference sequence). The CDR3 is 16 residues long. The DNA for the CDR3 is TGTGCCACCAGCAGAGAATTTGGGCAGAGTAATGAAAAACTGTTTTTT. Translated, it gives CATSREFGQSNEKLFF.

This chain joins TRBV3-1 (or the pseudogene TRBV3-2) and TRBJ2-3; 7 bases are a match to TRBD1. The CDR3 loop spans 16 amino acids. Germline trimming cut 3 bases from V and 3 bases from J; bases unmatched to any gene: 9. Germline CDR1 LGHDT, CDR2 YNNKEL (reference sequence). The CDR3 loop reads CASSHSSTGTTDTQYF. DNA for the CDR3: TGTGCCAGCAGCCATTCCTCGACAGGGACGACAGATACGCAGTATTTT.

The chain employs TRBV28 and TRBJ2-1; 9 bases align to TRBD1. Looked up from germline, CDR1 is MDHEN and CDR2 is SYDVKM. The CDR3 contains 14 residues. J lost 6 bases, V lost 5 bases, and 5 bases had no gene match. CDR3 nucleotides: TGTGCCAGCAGTCCCGGGACAGGGCCCAATGAGCAGTTCTTC. This encodes CASSPGTGPNEQFF.

In its sample, this clone was seen once. V gene TRBV5-4 combines with J gene TRBJ1-2; D unresolved. The CDR3 extends over 16 amino acids. CDR1 is SGHNT and CDR2 is YYREEE in the germline V gene (reference sequence). V shed 4 bases and J shed 0 bases, with 16 bases lying between them. The CDR3 sequence is CASSPASAAPNYGYTF. CDR3 nucleotide sequence: TGTGCCAGCAGCCCTGCCTCTGCGGCACCTAACTATGGCTACACCTTC.

The chain employs TRBV7-9 and TRBJ2-2; TRBD2 agrees at 14 bases. J gave up 6 bases and V 2 bases, and 5 bases lay outside the gene matches. Germline values: CDR1 SEHNR, CDR2 FQNEAQ (reference sequence). The CDR3 length is 17 residues. CDR3 coding DNA: TGTGCCAGCAGCTTACCGGGACTAGCGGGAGTATCCGGGGAGCTGTTTTTT. Protein sequence: CASSLPGLAGVSGELFF. The whole variable domain, filled in from reference TRBV7-9 and TRBJ2-2, reads DTGVSQNPRHKITKRGQNVTFRCDPISEHNRLYWYRQTLGQGPEFLTYFQNEAQLEKSRLLSDRFSAERPKGSFSTLEIQRTEQGDSAMYLCASSLPGLAGVSGELFFGEGSRLTVL.

This clone turned up a few times. The chain employs TRBV11-2 and TRBJ2-5; 7 bases are a match to TRBD2. The length of the CDR3 is 17 residues. Germline V CDR1 and CDR2: SGHAT, FQNNGV. V lost 0 bases, J lost 1 base, and 8 bases stayed unmatched. CDR3 sequence reads: CASSLDAASGPQETQYF. In nucleotides, the CDR3 is TGTGCCAGCAGCTTAGATGCGGCTAGCGGACCCCAAGAGACCCAGTACTTC.

The V call is TRBV11-3, the J call TRBJ2-1; TRBD1 matches at 8 bases. V shed 5 bases, J shed 0 bases, and the junction held 9 bases outside the gene matches. The CDR3 has 17 residues. Per the germline V gene, CDR1 is SGHNT and CDR2 is YENEEA. The CDR3 here is CASSPRTGWSSYNEQFF. In nucleotides, the CDR3 is TGTGCCAGCAGCCCGAGGACAGGGTGGAGCTCCTACAATGAGCAGTTCTTC.

There are a few counts of this clone. The chain has TRBV11-2 and TRBJ2-1, with a possible D match to TRBD2 (6 bases). Germline V gene lookup returns CDR1 SGHAT and CDR2 FQNNGV. V was trimmed by 1 base and J by 2 bases, leaving 6 bases between them. This CDR3 has 14 amino acids. The CDR3 DNA sequence: TGTGCCAGCAGCTTAGCTAGCGCCTACAATGAGCAGTTCTTC. Translation: CASSLASAYNEQFF.

This rearrangement joins TRBV30 to TRBJ1-1, with 7 bases matching TRBD1. V trimming: 0 bases; J trimming: 5 bases; junction bases outside the gene matches: 3. This CDR3 has 13 residues. Germline CDR1 GTSNPN, CDR2 SVGIG (reference sequence). The CDR3 coding sequence is TGTGCCTGGAGTGTACAGGGGAGGACTGAAGCTTTCTTT. It specifies CAWSVQGRTEAFF.

The CDR3 sequence is CASSDRASTGELFF. The DNA of the CDR3 is TGTGCCAGCAGTGACAGGGCGTCGACCGGGGAGCTGTTTTTT. This chain joins TRBV25-1 and TRBJ2-2; weak D call: TRBD1 (5 bases). CDR3 length: 14 residues. V lost 3 bases to trimming and J lost 5 bases, with 10 bases between them. CDR1 MGHDK and CDR2 SYGVNS come from the germline V gene.

J is TRBJ1-5 and V is TRBV5-5, with D possibly being TRBD1 (6 bases). Trimming left V 3 bases short and J 2 bases short, with 12 bases between. Germline CDR1 reads SGHKS; CDR2 reads YYEKEE (reference sequence). This CDR3 is built from 15 residues. In DNA, the CDR3 is TGTGCCAGCAGCTCCCAGACAGGCGGCAATCAGCCCCAGCATTTT. Translation: CASSSQTGGNQPQHF. The variable domain in full, with the rest retrieved from reference TRBV5-5 and TRBJ1-5, is DAGVTQSPTHLIKTRGQQVTLRCSPISGHKSVSWYQQVLGQGPQFIFQYYEKEERGRGNFPDRFSARQFPNYSSELNVNALLLGDSALYLCASSSQTGGNQPQHFGDGTRLSIL.

This clone was seen a single time. The V and J genes are TRBV2 and TRBJ2-4; 7 bases fit TRBD1. Losses at the gene ends were 7 bases for V and 7 bases for J; bases not matched to a gene: 1. The CDR3 contains 11 residues. Germline V gene data show CDR1 as SNHLY and CDR2 as FYNNEI. The CDR3 loop is CASTQGNIQYF. CDR3 sequence (DNA): TGTGCCAGCACACAGGGGAACATTCAGTACTTC.

This chain connects TRBV6-5 to TRBJ2-7, with TRBD1 matching over 8 bases. This CDR3 is built from 15 residues. Germline V gene sequence: CDR1 MNHEY, CDR2 SVGAGI. V was clipped by 6 bases and J by 4 bases; unmatched bases: 11. CDR3 sequence reads: CASREPGQVVYEQYF. Here the CDR3 DNA reads TGTGCCAGCAGGGAGCCGGGACAGGTGGTTTACGAGCAGTACTTC.

V gene TRBV23-1 combines with J gene TRBJ2-3; 10 bases map to TRBD2. TRBV23-1 is an ORF, and what it does is uncertain. The CDR3 is 18 residues long. The V and J ends lost 0 bases and 5 bases, in that order; junction bases with no gene match: 11. The chain's CDR3 is CASSQSSPSGRWVDTQYF. In DNA form, the CDR3 reads TGCGCCAGCAGTCAATCGTCGCCTAGCGGGAGATGGGTAGATACGCAGTATTTT.

The rearrangement uses TRBV6-5 and TRBJ2-2, with D possibly being TRBD2 (5 bases). The germline V gene encodes CDR1 MNHEY and CDR2 SVGAGI. The CDR3 is made up of 13 amino acids. V was clipped by 6 bases and J by 4 bases, with 9 bases between them. The chain's CDR3 is CASRRAVTGELFF. Written as DNA, the CDR3 is TGTGCCAGCAGGCGAGCGGTCACCGGGGAGCTGTTTTTT.

The gene calls are TRBV6-4 and TRBJ2-5, with D tentatively TRBD2 (6 bases). The length of the CDR3 is 14 residues. The germline V gene encodes CDR1 MRHNA and CDR2 SNTAGT. V was trimmed by 7 bases and J by 7 bases, leaving 19 bases between them. The CDR3 sequence: CASMGLPPEGTQYF. The CDR3 DNA reads TGTGCCAGCATGGGACTTCCTCCCGAAGGGACCCAGTACTTC.

The CDR3: CASGTRRDFTDTQYF. CDR3 coding DNA: TGTGCTAGTGGTACACGCCGGGACTTCACAGATACGCAGTATTTT. This rearrangement joins TRBV12-5 to TRBJ2-3; maybe TRBD2 (6 bases). Trimming removed 5 bases from V and 2 bases from J, with 14 bases in between. The CDR3 sequence is 15 residues long. Per the germline V gene, CDR1 is LGHNT and CDR2 is FRNRAP.